A selection of T cell receptor beta chains follows, all from one sample in a study of blood T cells in healthy people across ages. MiXCR, run by TCRdb on the 5' RACE reads, gives a single entry per CDR3 protein. The sample holds almost 550,000 distinct CDR3 sequences, 24% seen once. The same sample was also used in a study of T cells of mothers and their children.

The sample comprised blood. The receptor source for this set is a boy between 10 and 17 years old in good health. Each CDR3 is given with its conserved first and last residue. D genes are given only for firm matches. Size values are once, few and many counts, or a class for expanded clones, and some rows have none.

TRBD1	TRBV20-1	.	TRBJ1-4	TGCAGTGCCCGGGACAGGGGGACTAATGAAAAACTGTTTTTT	CSARDRGTNEKLFF
.	TRBV7-9	once	TRBJ2-7	TGTGCCAGCAGCTTAAAAGCGGTCTCCCCCGCGTACTTC	CASSLKAVSPAYF
.	TRBV9	.	TRBJ2-1	TGTGCCAGCAGCGCCTGGACATCCTACAATGAGCAGTTCTTC	CASSAWTSYNEQFF
.	TRBV7-2	few	TRBJ2-2	TGTGCCAGCAGTTCAAAGGACCATCGAAACACCGGGGAGCTGTTTTTT	CASSSKDHRNTGELFF
TRBD1	TRBV10-3	.	TRBJ1-5	TGTGCCATCAGTTCCGGACAGGGCGGCAATCAGCCCCAGCATTTT	CAISSGQGGNQPQHF
TRBD1	TRBV5-1	few	TRBJ2-7	TGCGCCAGCAGCTTGGTAGGGACAGGGGGTGGTGGCTACGAGCAGTACTTC	CASSLVGTGGGGYEQYF
.	TRBV9	.	TRBJ2-5	TGTGCCAGCAGCGTATGGGCAGGGGATCAAGAGACCCAGTACTTC	CASSVWAGDQETQYF
.	TRBV27	.	TRBJ2-3	TGTGCCAGCAGTTTATACCCGGGCACAGATACGCAGTATTTT	CASSLYPGTDTQYF
.	TRBV5-1	.	TRBJ2-1	TGCGCCAGCAGTTTTAACGGGAAACCCTACAATGAGCAGTTCTTC	CASSFNGKPYNEQFF
.	TRBV20-1	.	TRBJ2-3	TGCAGTGCCCAAGCACCGAGGCTCCCAGATACGCAGTATTTT	CSAQAPRLPDTQYF
.	TRBV28	few	TRBJ2-7	TGTGCCAGCAGCCTGCGGGGAGCGGGTCTCTCCTACGAGCAGTACTTC	CASSLRGAGLSYEQYF
TRBD2	TRBV2	few	TRBJ2-1	TGTGCCAGCTGGCGCGGGGGGGCCCATGAGCAGTTCTTC	CASWRGGAHEQFF
TRBD1	TRBV5-1	.	TRBJ1-5	TGCGCCAGCAGCTGGTTCGGGGACAGGTCCATTGACAATCAGCCCCAGCATTTT	CASSWFGDRSIDNQPQHF
.	TRBV29-1	many	TRBJ1-4	TGCAGCGTCCCCGGACGGGGTGAAAAACTGTTTTTT	CSVPGRGEKLFF
.	TRBV29-1	.	TRBJ2-1	TGCAGCGATAGGACTCTCACGGGGATTAACTCCTACAATGAGCAGTTCTTC	CSDRTLTGINSYNEQFF
TRBD2	TRBV3-1	.	TRBJ2-7	TGTGCCAGCAGCCAATTCCTTAGCGGGCCCTACGAGCAGTACTTC	CASSQFLSGPYEQYF
TRBD2	TRBV5-1	few	TRBJ2-3	TGCGCCAGCAGCTGGGGACTAGCGGGTTTGACGGATACGCAGTATTTT	CASSWGLAGLTDTQYF
TRBD2	TRBV7-8	few	TRBJ2-5	TGTGCCAGCAGCAAGAGGGACTATATCCAAGAGACCCAGTACTTC	CASSKRDYIQETQYF
TRBD2	TRBV2	.	TRBJ2-3	TGTGCCAGCAGTGAGTCTGCTAGCGGACGGGGGTTGGATACGCAGTATTTT	CASSESASGRGLDTQYF
.	TRBV6-5	few	TRBJ1-2	TGTGCCGGCAGTTACTCAGAGCGGCAGGGCGAGGTTGAGGAGGGCCACTATGGCTACACCTTC	CAGSYSERQGEVEEGHYGYTF
.	TRBV7-9	once	TRBJ2-3	TGTGCCAGCAGCTTTTCGATCCGCACAGATACGCAGTATTTT	CASSFSIRTDTQYF
TRBD1	TRBV2	.	TRBJ1-4	TGTGCCAGCAGTGAAGCGCACCACAGGGGGCTTGGTGAAAAACTGTTTTTT	CASSEAHHRGLGEKLFF
TRBD1	TRBV3-1	.	TRBJ2-7	TGTGCCAGCAGCCAAGTAGGGACAGGTTGCGAGCAGTACTTC	CASSQVGTGCEQYF
TRBD1	TRBV10-3	few	TRBJ1-1	TGTGCCATCAGTGGGACAGGTGGCTTTGAAGCTTTCTTT	CAISGTGGFEAFF
TRBD1	TRBV7-2	.	TRBJ2-4	TGTGCCAGCAGCTTAGAGGACAGGGGAAACATTCAGTACTTC	CASSLEDRGNIQYF
TRBD1	TRBV7-9	.	TRBJ2-2	TGTGCCAGCAGTTTACAGGGGGCGTCCAACACCGGGGAGCTGTTTTTT	CASSLQGASNTGELFF
TRBD2	TRBV4-3	few	TRBJ2-6	TGCGCCAGCAGCCCTGGACTAGCGGGGGGCTCTGGGGCCAACGTCCTGACTTTC	CASSPGLAGGSGANVLTF
.	TRBV4-3	.	TRBJ2-5	TGCGCCAGCAGCCAAGGCGTGGGGGGAGTGGAGACCCAGTACTTC	CASSQGVGGVETQYF
.	TRBV12-3/TRBV12-4	.	TRBJ1-4	TGTGCCAGCAGTTTGGCTCAGGGTATGGAAAAACTGTTTTTT	CASSLAQGMEKLFF
.	TRBV20-1	once	TRBJ2-1	TGCAGTGCTACCTCAAGAGCGGAGAGCTCCTACAATGAGCAGTTCTTC	CSATSRAESSYNEQFF
.	TRBV6-2/TRBV6-3	.	TRBJ1-4	TGTGCCAGCAGAATTCGAGGCATTAATGAAAAACTGTTTTTT	CASRIRGINEKLFF
.	TRBV28	few	TRBJ1-2	TGTGCCAGCAGCCGTACGCTCGACAATGGCTACACCTTC	CASSRTLDNGYTF
TRBD2	TRBV28	.	TRBJ2-7	TGTGCCAGCAGTTTTAGGACTAGCGCAGGATCCTACGAGCAGTACTTC	CASSFRTSAGSYEQYF
TRBD2	TRBV4-1	.	TRBJ2-3	TGCGCCAGCAGCCAAGATCGGGGTACTAGCGGAAACACAGATACGCAGTATTTT	CASSQDRGTSGNTDTQYF
.	TRBV7-2	.	TRBJ2-2	TGTGCCAGCAGCCCACCGTTTTATACCGGGGAGCTGTTTTTT	CASSPPFYTGELFF
TRBD2	TRBV14	.	TRBJ2-1	TGTGCCAGCAGCCAGATAGGACTAGCGGAATACAATGAGCAGTTCTTC	CASSQIGLAEYNEQFF